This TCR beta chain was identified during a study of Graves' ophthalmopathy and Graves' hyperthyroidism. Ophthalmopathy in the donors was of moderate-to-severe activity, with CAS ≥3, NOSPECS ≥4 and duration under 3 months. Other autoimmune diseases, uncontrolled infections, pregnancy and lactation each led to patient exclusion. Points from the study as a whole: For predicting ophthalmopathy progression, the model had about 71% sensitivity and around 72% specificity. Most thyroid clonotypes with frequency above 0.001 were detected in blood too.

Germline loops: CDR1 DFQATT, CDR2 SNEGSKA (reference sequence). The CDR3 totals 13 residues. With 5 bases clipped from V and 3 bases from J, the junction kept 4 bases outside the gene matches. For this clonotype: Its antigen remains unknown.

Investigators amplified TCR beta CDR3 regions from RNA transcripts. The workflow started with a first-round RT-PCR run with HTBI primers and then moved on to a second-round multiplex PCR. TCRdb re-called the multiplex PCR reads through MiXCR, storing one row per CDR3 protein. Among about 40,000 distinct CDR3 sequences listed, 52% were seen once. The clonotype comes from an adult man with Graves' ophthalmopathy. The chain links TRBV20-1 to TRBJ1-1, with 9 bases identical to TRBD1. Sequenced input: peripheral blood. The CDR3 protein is CSAGRTGDTEAFF. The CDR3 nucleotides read TGCAGTGCTGGGAGGACAGGGGACACTGAAGCTTTCTTT.